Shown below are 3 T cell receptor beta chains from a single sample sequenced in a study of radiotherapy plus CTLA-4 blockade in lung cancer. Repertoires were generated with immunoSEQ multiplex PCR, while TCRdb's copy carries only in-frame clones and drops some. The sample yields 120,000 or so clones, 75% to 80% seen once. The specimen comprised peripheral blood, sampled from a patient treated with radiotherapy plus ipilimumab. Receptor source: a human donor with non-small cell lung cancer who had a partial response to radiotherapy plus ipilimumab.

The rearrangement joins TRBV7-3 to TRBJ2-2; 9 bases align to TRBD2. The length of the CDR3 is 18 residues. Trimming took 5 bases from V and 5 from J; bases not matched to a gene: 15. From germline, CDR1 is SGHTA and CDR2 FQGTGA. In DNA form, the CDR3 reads TGTGCCAGCAGCCGAAGGCCAACCGGGACTAGCTCGACCGGGGAGCTGTTTTTT. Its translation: CASSRRPTGTSSTGELFF. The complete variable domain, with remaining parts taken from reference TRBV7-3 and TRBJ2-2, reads GAGVSQTPSNKVTEKGKYVELRCDPISGHTALYWYRQSLGQGPEFLIYFQGTGAADDSGLPNDRFFAVRPEGSVSTLKIQRTERGDSAVYLCASSRRPTGTSSTGELFFGEGSRLTVL.

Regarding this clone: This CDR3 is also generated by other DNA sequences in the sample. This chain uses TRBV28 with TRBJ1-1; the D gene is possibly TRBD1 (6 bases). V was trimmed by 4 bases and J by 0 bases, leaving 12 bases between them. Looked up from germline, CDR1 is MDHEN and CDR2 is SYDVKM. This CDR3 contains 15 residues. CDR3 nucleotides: TGTGCCAGCAGTTCAACGGGGGGCATGAACACTGAAGCTTTCTTT. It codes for CASSSTGGMNTEAFF. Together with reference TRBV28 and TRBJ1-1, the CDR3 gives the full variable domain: DVKVTQSSRYLVKRTGEKVFLECVQDMDHENMFWYRQDPGLGLRLIYFSYDVKMKEKGDIPEGYSVSREKKERFSLILESASTNQTSMYLCASSSTGGMNTEAFFGQGTRLTVV.

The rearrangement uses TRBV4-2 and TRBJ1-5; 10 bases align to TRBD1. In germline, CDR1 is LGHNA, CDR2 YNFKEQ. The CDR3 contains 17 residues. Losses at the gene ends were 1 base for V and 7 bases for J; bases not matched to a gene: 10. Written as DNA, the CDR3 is TGTGCCAGCAGCCAAGTCCGACAGGGGGCTCATCAGCAGCCCCAGCATTTT. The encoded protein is CASSQVRQGAHQQPQHF.